Each of the 30 T cell receptor beta chains below was sequenced from the same sample in a study of cytomegalovirus exposure and HLA in healthy donors. The PCR employed 60 Vbeta primers together with 13 Jbeta primers. The repertoire was sequenced with immunoSEQ multiplex PCR; TCRdb's copy has only in-frame clones and lacks some. Here the sample spans approximately 88,000 clones, roughly 72% being singletons. Input material: PBMCs. The receptors were sampled from a man aged 30 to 45 in good health and CMV-seropositive.

The chain couples TRBV5-5 to TRBJ1-2, with 9 nucleotides matching TRBD1. J was trimmed by 4 bases and V by 0 bases; bases with no gene match: 4. Germline CDR1 is SGHKS and CDR2 is YYEKEE (reference sequence). The CDR3 is 15 amino acids. This chain's CDR3 is CASSLAWTGAYGYTF. CDR3 DNA sequence: TGTGCCAGCAGCTTGGCCTGGACAGGGGCCTATGGCTACACCTTC.

The J gene is TRBJ1-1, the V gene TRBV10-2, with 9 bases fitting TRBD1. V shed 7 bases, J shed 3 bases, and the junction held 6 bases outside the gene matches. Germline V CDR1 and CDR2: WSHSY, SAAADI. The CDR3 contains 14 residues. The CDR3 loop is CASKGGQGHTEAFF. CDR3 coding DNA: TGCGCCAGCAAGGGGGGACAGGGTCACACTGAAGCTTTCTTT.

The J gene is TRBJ2-5, the V gene TRBV29-1; 9 nucleotides line up with TRBD1. J lost 4 bases, V lost 7 bases, and 7 bases had no gene match. This CDR3 comprises 13 residues. CDR1 SQVTM and CDR2 ANQGSEA come from the germline V gene. The CDR3 sequence is CSAGQGSRETQYF. CDR3 DNA sequence: TGCAGCGCCGGACAGGGGTCCCGAGAGACCCAGTACTTC. The entire variable domain, with the rest obtained from reference TRBV29-1 and TRBJ2-5, is as follows: SAVISQKPSRDICQRGTSLTIQCQVDSQVTMMFWYRQQPGQSLTLIATANQGSEATYESGFVIDKFPISRPNLTFSTLTVSNMSPEDSSIYLCSAGQGSRETQYFGPGTRLLVL.

In this sample, this clone is medium-sized. The chain recombines TRBV7-2 with TRBJ1-3; possible D gene TRBD1, 5 bases. Germline CDR1 SGHTA, CDR2 FQGNSA. This CDR3 region has 16 residues. V was clipped by 1 base and J by 0 bases, with 10 bases between them. CDR3 DNA: TGTGCCAGCAGCTTAGGCCCCGGGGGCTCTGGAAACACCATATATTTT. Translated, it gives CASSLGPGGSGNTIYF.

The V and J genes are TRBV10-3 and TRBJ2-2, with 10 bases aligning to TRBD2. Germline lookup yields CDR1 ENHRY and CDR2 SYGVKD. The ends lost 8 bases at V and 0 bases at J; junction bases unmatched: 6. The CDR3 contains 16 residues. The CDR3 coding sequence is TGTGCCATCGCGGGAGCGGGAGGGACGAACACCGGGGAGCTGTTTTTT. Translated, it gives CAIAGAGGTNTGELFF.

This clone showed up just a few times. V is TRBV7-6 and J is TRBJ2-5; possibly TRBD2 for D (7 bases). Looked up from germline, CDR1 is SGHVS and CDR2 is FNYEAQ. V was pared by 3 bases and J by 7 bases, with 15 bases between. The CDR3 is 14 amino acids. CDR3 amino acids: CASSFGGRAGTQYF. As DNA, the CDR3 is TGTGCCAGCAGCTTCGGGGGGCGGGCGGGGACCCAGTACTTC.

The rearrangement links TRBV6-1 to TRBJ2-7; the D is unclear. V was pared by 2 bases and J by 1 base, with 9 bases between. The CDR3 length is 14 residues. Per germline, CDR1 MNHNS and CDR2 SASEGT. The CDR3 sequence: CASSERGLSYEQYV. In DNA form, the CDR3 reads TGTGCCAGCAGTGAACGAGGATTATCCTACGAGCAGTACGTC.

This clone has a single count. This rearrangement joins TRBV4-2 to TRBJ1-6, with 7 bases that match TRBD1. The germline CDR1 and CDR2 sequences are LGHNA and YNFKEQ. The CDR3 sequence is 17 residues long. The V and J ends lost 2 bases and 0 bases, in that order; junction bases with no gene match: 4. The CDR3: CASSQPGTASYNSPLHF. In DNA, the CDR3 is TGTGCCAGCAGCCAACCTGGGACAGCCTCCTATAATTCACCCCTCCACTTT.

This clone was observed a handful of times. The chain uses TRBV6-1 and TRBJ2-4; D perhaps matches TRBD2 (7 bases). The CDR3 covers 14 residues. The germline V and J ends were trimmed by 8 bases and 0 bases, with 11 bases remaining between them. The germline gives CDR1 MNHNS, CDR2 SASEGT. The CDR3 spells CASRGGGAKNIQYF. In DNA, the CDR3 is TGTGCCAGCCGGGGAGGGGGAGCCAAAAACATTCAGTACTTC.

The chain employs TRBV6-5 and TRBJ1-3; maybe TRBD1 (6 bases). The CDR3 loop spans 14 amino acids. V was cut by 2 bases and J by 3 bases, with 8 bases left in between. CDR1 and CDR2 (germline): MNHEY, SVGAGI. The CDR3 loop reads CASSYQGLGNTIYF. The CDR3 DNA follows: TGTGCCAGCAGTTACCAGGGGCTTGGAAACACCATATATTTT.

The chain couples TRBV10-3 to TRBJ2-1, with D maybe TRBD2 (6 bases). The CDR3 extends over 14 amino acids. V was pared by 6 bases and J by 8 bases, with 17 bases between. Germline V gives CDR1 ENHRY, CDR2 SYGVKD. The chain's CDR3 is CAIRTSGSGHEQFF. In DNA, the CDR3 is TGTGCCATCAGGACCTCCGGGAGTGGGCATGAGCAGTTCTTC.

The chain carries TRBV7-2 and TRBJ2-3; 12 nucleotides line up with TRBD2. The junction had 11 bases not matched to a gene; V was cut back by 4 bases and J by 6 bases. Germline-derived CDR1 and CDR2 are SGHTA and FQGNSA. The CDR3 contains 17 residues. The CDR3 here is CASSWQTSGGARDTQYF. The CDR3 DNA follows: TGTGCCAGCAGCTGGCAGACTAGCGGGGGCGCCAGGGATACGCAGTATTTT.

The chain couples TRBV18 to TRBJ1-1; no definite D call. Looked up from germline, CDR1 is KGHSH and CDR2 is LQKENI. This CDR3 is built from 12 residues. Trimming removed 3 bases at V and 5 bases at J, with 7 bases between. The CDR3 reads CASSPVRTEAFF. The CDR3 nucleotides are TGTGCCAGCTCACCGGTTCGGACTGAAGCTTTCTTT.

The chain recombines TRBV28 with TRBJ1-2; no clear D gene. The CDR3 is made up of 13 amino acids. V lost 8 bases and J lost 2, with 12 bases in between. CDR1 MDHEN and CDR2 SYDVKM come from the germline V gene. The CDR3 loop is CASGLTGNYGYTF. The CDR3 region has the DNA TGTGCCAGCGGATTAACGGGGAACTATGGCTACACCTTC.

Only a few counts were recorded for this clone. This sequence joins TRBV9 and TRBJ1-2; D remains ambiguous. Trimming cost V 4 bases and J 4 bases, with 17 bases left between them. CDR3 length equals 15 residues. Germline CDR1 SGDLS, CDR2 YYNGEE. DNA of the CDR3: TGTGCCAGCAGCCCCAACGGGAGGGAGCTCTATGGCTACACCTTC. The encoded protein is CASSPNGRELYGYTF.

V gene TRBV29-1 combines with J gene TRBJ1-1, with D hard to call. The CDR3 is 17 amino acids. Trimming took off 4 bases at V and 2 bases at J, with 23 bases between the two ends. Germline V CDR1 and CDR2: SQVTM, ANQGSEA. CDR3 sequence: CSVGNGPWEGRNTEAFF. CDR3 in DNA: TGCAGCGTTGGGAATGGTCCGTGGGAGGGAAGAAACACTGAAGCTTTCTTT.

This rearrangement joins TRBV9 to TRBJ2-5; 8 bases fit TRBD2. The CDR3 sequence is 16 residues long. Germline trimming cut 4 bases from V and 5 bases from J; bases unmatched to any gene: 13. The germline gives CDR1 SGDLS, CDR2 YYNGEE. The CDR3 nucleotides are TGTGCCAGCAGCCCTCACCCGGGAGGGCCTTGGGAGACCCAGTACTTC. This gives the protein CASSPHPGGPWETQYF.

V gene TRBV9 combines with J gene TRBJ2-2; D perhaps matches TRBD1 (5 bases). In germline, CDR1 is SGDLS, CDR2 YYNGEE. CDR3 size: 15 residues. V dropped 0 bases and J dropped 4 bases, with 10 bases sitting between them. CDR3 nucleotides: TGTGCCAGCAGCGTAGTCGCAACAGGCACCGGGGAGCTGTTTTTT. Its translation: CASSVVATGTGELFF. The whole variable domain, remainder taken from reference TRBV9 and TRBJ2-2, is DSGVTQTPKHLITATGQRVTLRCSPRSGDLSVYWYQQSLDQGLQFLIQYYNGEERAKGNILERFSAQQFPDLHSELNLSSLELGDSALYFCASSVVATGTGELFFGEGSRLTVL.

The chain is built from TRBV15 and TRBJ1-4, with 8 bases aligning to TRBD1. V shed 3 bases, J shed 7 bases, and the junction held 10 bases outside the gene matches. The CDR3 is 16 residues long. Per the germline V gene, CDR1 is LNHNV and CDR2 is YYDKDF (reference sequence). In nucleotides, the CDR3 is TGTGCCACCAGCAGGCCAGGGGGCCTGGGGGGTGAAAAACTGTTTTTT. It codes for CATSRPGGLGGEKLFF.

This clone was recorded a few times. The chain is built from TRBV4-2 and TRBJ1-2; perhaps TRBD1 as D (5 bases). V was trimmed by 1 base and J by 0 bases, leaving 15 bases between them. In germline, CDR1 is LGHNA, CDR2 YNFKEQ. This CDR3 contains 17 residues. The CDR3 sequence: CASSQGGDITTNYGYTF. DNA of the CDR3: TGTGCCAGCAGCCAAGGGGGGGATATTACTACTAACTATGGCTACACCTTC.

The chain uses TRBV11-2 and TRBJ1-3; TRBD1 agrees at 7 bases. J lost 7 bases, V lost 5 bases, and 20 bases had no gene match. Looked up from germline, CDR1 is SGHAT and CDR2 is FQNNGV. The CDR3 contains 18 residues. The CDR3 nucleotides are TGTGCCAGCAGCCGACGATACAGGGGCCGTGGACTCTTTAACACCATATATTTT. It is translated as CASSRRYRGRGLFNTIYF.

The chain uses TRBV7-9 and TRBJ2-1; perhaps TRBD2 as D (6 bases). The V gene's germline CDR1 is SEHNR and CDR2 FQNEAQ (reference sequence). The CDR3 consists of 13 residues. V shed 6 bases and J shed 1 base, with 7 bases lying between them. Here the CDR3 reads CASRGRSYNEQFF. DNA of the CDR3: TGTGCCAGCAGGGGGAGGTCCTACAATGAGCAGTTCTTC. The entire variable domain, with the rest obtained from reference TRBV7-9 and TRBJ2-1, is as follows: DTGVSQNPRHKITKRGQNVTFRCDPISEHNRLYWYRQTLGQGPEFLTYFQNEAQLEKSRLLSDRFSAERPKGSFSTLEIQRTEQGDSAMYLCASRGRSYNEQFFGPGTRLTVL.

The genes are TRBV28 and TRBJ2-3; 8 nucleotides agree with TRBD1. This CDR3 has 16 amino acids. Trimming at V came to 3 bases and at J to 3 bases, leaving 8 bases not matched to a gene. Germline CDR1 is MDHEN and CDR2 is SYDVKM. The CDR3 loop is CASSFPTGVRTDTQYF. CDR3 DNA: TGTGCCAGCAGTTTCCCGACAGGGGTCCGAACAGATACGCAGTATTTT.

This clone was seen a handful of times. The rearrangement uses TRBV4-2 and TRBJ2-1, with 10 bases matching TRBD2. Unmatched junction bases numbered 7, after V lost 4 bases and J lost 4 bases. The CDR3 sequence is 16 residues long. Germline CDR1 reads LGHNA; CDR2 reads YNFKEQ. The CDR3 DNA reads as TGTGCCAGCAGCCCATACGGAGCGGGAGGGTACAATGAGCAGTTCTTC. The encoded protein is CASSPYGAGGYNEQFF.

The gene calls are TRBV29-1 and TRBJ1-1; no firm D call. In germline, CDR1 is SQVTM, CDR2 ANQGSEA. The CDR3 is made up of 13 amino acids. Trimming took off 4 bases at V and 0 bases at J, with 9 bases between the two ends. CDR3 bases: TGCAGCGTTGGGCAGGCCATGAACACTGAAGCTTTCTTT. Protein sequence: CSVGQAMNTEAFF.

This clone was detected once. The chain carries TRBV7-9 and TRBJ2-7; TRBD2 agrees at 10 bases. CDR1 and CDR2 from the germline V gene are SEHNR and FQNEAQ (reference sequence). Trimming took 4 bases from V and 4 from J; bases not matched to a gene: 7. CDR3 size: 15 residues. CDR3 sequence reads: CASSSSGRERYEQYF. CDR3 in DNA: TGTGCCAGCAGCTCAAGCGGGAGGGAGAGGTACGAGCAGTACTTC.

The genes are TRBV7-2 and TRBJ2-1; 7 bases map to TRBD1. Germline trimming cut 6 bases from V and 1 base from J; bases unmatched to any gene: 9. The CDR3 has 16 amino acids. The V gene's germline CDR1 is SGHTA and CDR2 FQGNSA. In DNA, the CDR3 is TGTGCCAGCAGTCCTTATGACAGGGAATCCTACAATGAGCAGTTCTTC. This codes for CASSPYDRESYNEQFF.

The chain has TRBV5-1 and TRBJ1-1; 9 positions match TRBD1. V shed 4 bases, J shed 1 base, and the junction held 8 bases outside the gene matches. The germline V gene has CDR1 SGHRS and CDR2 YFSETQ. This CDR3 spans 16 amino acids. The CDR3 is CASSPAGQGSNTEAFF. The CDR3 DNA sequence: TGCGCCAGCAGCCCGGCGGGACAGGGATCGAACACTGAAGCTTTCTTT. Full variable domain (remainder filled in from reference TRBV5-1 and TRBJ1-1): KAGVTQTPRYLIKTRGQQVTLSCSPISGHRSVSWYQQTPGQGLQFLFEYFSETQRNKGNFPGRFSGRQFSNSRSEMNVSTLELGDSALYLCASSPAGQGSNTEAFFGQGTRLTVV.

J is TRBJ2-7 and V is TRBV4-2; the match to TRBD2 covers 7 bases. The V gene end was trimmed by 4 bases and the J gene end by 1 base; junction bases not matched to a gene: 10. Germline CDR1 LGHNA, CDR2 YNFKEQ. The CDR3 covers 16 residues. CDR3 sequence (DNA): TGTGCCAGCAGCCGTGGGGAGGGTGATCTATCCTACGAGCAGTACTTC. This translates into CASSRGEGDLSYEQYF.

This clone was counted only a few times. The chain uses TRBV29-1 and TRBJ2-2; 8 bases fit TRBD1. The germline V gene encodes CDR1 SQVTM and CDR2 ANQGSEA. The CDR3 contains 12 residues. V trimming: 7 bases; J trimming: 8 bases; junction bases outside the gene matches: 6. The CDR3 sequence: CSARTGSGELFF. CDR3 nucleotide sequence: TGCAGCGCCCGGACAGGGTCGGGGGAGCTGTTTTTT.